This T cell receptor (beta chain) appears in the sequencing data of a study of PD-L1 blockade in urothelial cancer. In the study overall: Study patients had been treated with 0 to 3 previous chemotherapy regimens. The median number of T cells present in blood samples was some 140,000. At 3 weeks (second dose) and 6 weeks after starting treatment, blood was analyzed.

Synthetic TCR analog templates were spiked into each PCR. Using immunoSEQ multiplex PCR, the repertoire was profiled, and TCRdb retains in-frame clones only, with some absent. The sample has approximately 100,000 clones, about 90% seen once. This CDR3 contains 17 residues. The V gene's germline CDR1 is KGHSH and CDR2 LQKENI. After removal of 4 bases from V and 1 base from J, the junction contained 11 bases not matched to a gene. This clone was seen a few times. The rearrangement joins TRBV18 to TRBJ1-1; 8 positions agree with TRBD1. The receptor was isolated from an elderly woman with urothelial cancer. This specimen was PBMCs, taken around atezolizumab (anti-PD-L1) treatment. Here the CDR3 DNA reads TGTGCCAGCTCACTGACCCAGGGGGCGACCAGGAACACTGAAGCTTTCTTT. It yields the protein CASSLTQGATRNTEAFF.